A single sample gave rise to the 21 T cell receptor beta chains below, sequenced in a study of blood T cells in healthy people across ages. Combining a sample-barcoded 5' primer with a J-beta primer mix, a second PCR ran for roughly 6 to 11 cycles. TCRdb redid the calling of the 5' RACE reads with MiXCR, one entry per CDR3 protein. The repertoire consists of 700,000 to 950,000 distinct CDR3 sequences, with roughly two fifths occurring once and the leading ten covering 20%. What was sequenced was blood. The receptors here all came from a woman between 55 and 75 years old in good health.

CDR3 region: CASSESAGGPYEQYF. The CDR3 nucleotides read TGTGCCAGCAGTGAATCGGCAGGGGGCCCCTACGAGCAGTACTTC. The J gene is TRBJ2-7, the V gene TRBV6-1, with 8 bases aligning to TRBD1. The germline V gene encodes CDR1 MNHNS and CDR2 SASEGT. V shed 2 bases, J shed 2 bases, and the junction held 5 bases outside the gene matches. The CDR3 consists of 15 residues.

This clonotype has a handful of counts. The chain uses TRBV4-2 and TRBJ2-3; D is ambiguous. The CDR3 consists of 15 residues. V was clipped by 3 bases and J by 1 base, with 11 bases between them. Germline CDR1 LGHNA, CDR2 YNFKEQ. CDR3 region: CASSQVRRGTDTQYF. The CDR3 DNA reads TGTGCCAGCAGCCAGGTGCGAAGGGGCACAGATACGCAGTATTTT.

The chain recombines TRBV5-1 with TRBJ2-1; TRBD2 is a possible D gene (7 bases). V was trimmed by 4 bases and J by 6 bases, leaving 17 bases between them. This CDR3 comprises 15 residues. Germline V lookup: CDR1 SGHRS, CDR2 YFSETQ. CDR3 amino acids: CASSRGAGVANEQFF. The CDR3 DNA follows: TGCGCCAGCAGCCGGGGGGCAGGGGTTGCCAATGAGCAGTTCTTC. The entire variable domain, with the rest obtained from reference TRBV5-1 and TRBJ2-1, is as follows: KAGVTQTPRYLIKTRGQQVTLSCSPISGHRSVSWYQQTPGQGLQFLFEYFSETQRNKGNFPGRFSGRQFSNSRSEMNVSTLELGDSALYLCASSRGAGVANEQFFGPGTRLTVL.

CDR3 amino acids: CASSKRTRQGQETQYF. In DNA, the CDR3 is TGTGCCAGCAGCAAACGGACTAGGCAGGGACAAGAGACCCAGTACTTC. The chain is built from TRBV7-9 and TRBJ2-5, with TRBD2 matching 7 bases. Per germline, CDR1 SEHNR and CDR2 FQNEAQ (reference sequence). The CDR3 runs 16 residues. V shed 5 bases, J shed 2 bases, and the junction held 11 bases outside the gene matches.

This rearrangement joins TRBV7-2 to TRBJ2-4; D is possibly TRBD2 (5 bases). V lost 5 bases and J lost 0, with 8 bases in between. The CDR3 is 14 residues long. Germline lookup yields CDR1 SGHTA and CDR2 FQGNSA. CDR3: CASSAEGAKNIQYF. The CDR3 DNA is TGTGCCAGCAGCGCCGAGGGAGCCAAAAACATTCAGTACTTC.

This clonotype was seen only a few times. The chain is built from TRBV7-2 and TRBJ2-5; 13 bases line up with TRBD2. The CDR3 is 15 amino acids. Per the germline V gene, CDR1 is SGHTA and CDR2 is FQGNSA. J gave up 9 bases and V 6 bases, and 10 bases lay outside the gene matches. The CDR3 spells CASSQTSGGARPQYF. The CDR3 nucleotides are TGTGCCAGCAGTCAAACTAGCGGGGGGGCCCGGCCCCAGTACTTC. Together with reference TRBV7-2 and TRBJ2-5, the CDR3 gives the full variable domain: GAGVSQSPSNKVTEKGKDVELRCDPISGHTALYWYRQSLGQGLEFLIYFQGNSAPDKSGLPSDRFSAERTGGSVSTLTIQRTQQEDSAVYLCASSQTSGGARPQYFGPGTRLLVL.

V usage is TRBV20-1 and J usage is TRBJ2-7; 10 nucleotides align to TRBD2. Germline CDR1 and CDR2: DFQATT and SNEGSKA (reference sequence). V was pared by 6 bases and J by 7 bases, with 12 bases of the junction left unmatched. CDR3 size: 14 residues. CDR3 DNA: TGCAGTGCCCCAAAAGCGGGAGGGGTCAATGAGCAGTACTTC. It codes for CSAPKAGGVNEQYF.

This clonotype has a handful of counts. The limits of the CDR3 on the DNA are not certain, so only TCRdb's listed CDR3 is given. The CDR3 region is CASSSSTGGLYGYTF. The genes are TRBV28 and TRBJ1-2; the table's D call of TRBD1 was not tested on the DNA. The CDR3 comprises 15 residues, both ends counted. From germline, CDR1 is MDHEN and CDR2 SYDVKM.

This chain links TRBV15 with TRBJ1-4; tentative D call: TRBD1 (6 bases). The CDR3 runs to 16 residues. V lost 0 bases and J lost 8, with 16 bases in between. The germline V gene encodes CDR1 LNHNV and CDR2 YYDKDF (reference sequence). CDR3 DNA: TGTGCCACCAGCAGAGATGGGGCAGGGGACTGGGAAAAACTGTTTTTT. Translating gives CATSRDGAGDWEKLFF. The complete variable domain, with remaining parts taken from reference TRBV15 and TRBJ1-4, reads DAMVIQNPRYQVTQFGKPVTLSCSQTLNHNVMYWYQQKSSQAPKLLFHYYDKDFNNEADTPDNFQSRRPNTSFCFLDIRSPGLGDTAMYLCATSRDGAGDWEKLFFGSGTQLSVL.

This sequence joins TRBV9 and TRBJ2-1; TRBD2 agrees at 13 bases. This CDR3 contains 16 residues. Germline CDR1 reads SGDLS; CDR2 reads YYNGEE. The J segment lost 6 bases and the V segment lost 1 base, leaving 4 bases of the junction unmatched. Here the CDR3 DNA reads TGTGCCAGCAGCGTAACCGGGACTAGCGGGGCCAATGAGCAGTTCTTC. Its translation: CASSVTGTSGANEQFF. The full variable domain, rest sourced from reference TRBV9 and TRBJ2-1, is DSGVTQTPKHLITATGQRVTLRCSPRSGDLSVYWYQQSLDQGLQFLIQYYNGEERAKGNILERFSAQQFPDLHSELNLSSLELGDSALYFCASSVTGTSGANEQFFGPGTRLTVL.

The sample holds a few counts of this clonotype. This chain uses TRBV7-3 with TRBJ1-2; 8 positions agree with TRBD1. CDR1 SGHTA and CDR2 FQGTGA come from the germline V gene. This CDR3 is built from 13 residues. V shed 4 bases and J 12 bases; nucleotides not matched to a gene: 10. The CDR3 sequence is CASSSSTGEGHTF. CDR3 DNA: TGTGCCAGCAGCTCGTCGACAGGGGAAGGCCACACCTTC.

The rearrangement links TRBV20-1 to TRBJ1-6; 8 bases agree with TRBD1. V dropped 1 base and J dropped 8; count of bases not matched to a gene: 4. The CDR3 is 14 residues long. Germline CDR1 reads DFQATT; CDR2 reads SNEGSKA (reference sequence). The CDR3 nucleotides are TGCAGTGCTAGAGTGCGACAGGGGTATTCACCCCTCCACTTT. The encoded protein is CSARVRQGYSPLHF.

This clonotype has a handful of counts. The J gene is TRBJ1-6, the V gene TRBV7-8; the D is unclear. V lost 5 bases, J lost 7 bases, and 18 bases lay in between. This CDR3 has 16 residues. Germline-derived CDR1 and CDR2 are SGHVS and FQNEAQ. CDR3 nucleotide sequence: TGTGCCAGCAGCCCCTGGGAAGGCGGAGAAAATTCACCCCTCCACTTT. Amino acid sequence: CASSPWEGGENSPLHF.

The CDR3 loop is CASSPKGGRQGAPLEGGYTF. The CDR3 coding sequence is TGTGCCAGCAGCCCCAAAGGAGGGCGACAGGGGGCCCCCCTGGAGGGTGGCTACACCTTC. This chain links TRBV9 with TRBJ1-2; 10 bases match TRBD1. This CDR3 region has 20 residues. Trimming took 4 bases from V and 7 from J; bases not matched to a gene: 25. Germline CDR1 SGDLS, CDR2 YYNGEE.

Note on this clonotype: A much larger clone is a single base away; this may be a read error. The V gene is TRBV3-1, the J gene TRBJ2-5; D remains unclear. CDR1 is LGHDT and CDR2 is YNNKEL in the germline V gene (reference sequence). With 0 bases removed from V and 11 bases from J, the gap between germline ends came to 16 bases. This CDR3 comprises 14 residues. In nucleotides, the CDR3 is TGTGCCAGCAGCCAAGATGTAGGGAATAATGAGCAGTACTTC. Translated, it gives CASSQDVGNNEQYF.

The rearrangement uses TRBV7-2 and TRBJ2-1; no clear D gene. From germline, CDR1 is SGHTA and CDR2 FQGNSA. V was pared by 2 bases and J by 5 bases, with 13 bases between. The CDR3 is 15 amino acids. The CDR3 region is CASSLKEQPNNEQFF. Written as DNA, the CDR3 is TGTGCCAGCAGCTTAAAGGAACAACCCAACAATGAGCAGTTCTTC.

The rearrangement joins TRBV7-2 to TRBJ2-5, with D possibly being TRBD2 (6 bases). Germline CDR1 reads SGHTA; CDR2 reads FQGNSA. V lost 5 bases to trimming and J lost 11 bases, with 18 bases between them. The CDR3 runs 13 residues. For the CDR3, the DNA is TGTGCCAGCAGCCGGCGGGAAAACAATGAGCAGTACTTC. Protein: CASSRRENNEQYF. Based on the CDR3 plus reference TRBV7-2 and TRBJ2-5, the full variable domain is GAGVSQSPSNKVTEKGKDVELRCDPISGHTALYWYRQSLGQGLEFLIYFQGNSAPDKSGLPSDRFSAERTGGSVSTLTIQRTQQEDSAVYLCASSRRENNEQYFGPGTRLLVL.

This clonotype was counted many times. The V call is TRBV29-1, the J call TRBJ2-7; D uncertain. Trimming left V 2 bases short and J 3 bases short, with 14 bases between. The CDR3 runs to 14 residues. CDR1 and CDR2 (germline): SQVTM, ANQGSEA. CDR3 nucleotides: TGCAGCGTTGAATCTGCGGCGGAAAACTACGAGCAGTACTTC. Amino acid sequence: CSVESAAENYEQYF.

This clonotype was recorded only once. The CDR3 sequence: CAISEQDTQYF. CDR3 bases: TGTGCCATCAGTGAGCAGGATACGCAGTATTTT. The chain couples TRBV10-3 to TRBJ2-3; D remains unclear. The CDR3 totals 11 residues. Trimming shortened V by 2 bases and J by 6 bases, and 3 bases separated the two germline ends. Germline CDR1 is ENHRY and CDR2 is SYGVKD.

To note about this clonotype: Just one base apart from a much larger clone, this may be a read error. The chain has TRBV9 and TRBJ2-7; TRBD2 aligns across 7 bases. The DNA end lines up better with TRBJ2-1; the J call may be wrong. Looked up from germline, CDR1 is SGDLS and CDR2 is YYNGEE. The CDR3 has 13 residues. CDR3 in amino acids: CASSSLGGETQFF. The CDR3 nucleotides read TGTGCCAGCAGCTCTCTTGGGGGGGAGACCCAGTTCTTC.

This clonotype was picked up one time. V and J are TRBV11-2 and TRBJ2-3, with a possible D match to TRBD2 (6 bases). Looked up from germline, CDR1 is SGHAT and CDR2 is FQNNGV. The V and J ends lost 5 bases and 8 bases respectively, with 17 bases between them. This CDR3 has 14 residues. The CDR3 DNA reads TGTGCCAGCAGCCTCCTTAGGCGGAGGGCTACGCAGTATTTT. It translates to CASSLLRRRATQYF.